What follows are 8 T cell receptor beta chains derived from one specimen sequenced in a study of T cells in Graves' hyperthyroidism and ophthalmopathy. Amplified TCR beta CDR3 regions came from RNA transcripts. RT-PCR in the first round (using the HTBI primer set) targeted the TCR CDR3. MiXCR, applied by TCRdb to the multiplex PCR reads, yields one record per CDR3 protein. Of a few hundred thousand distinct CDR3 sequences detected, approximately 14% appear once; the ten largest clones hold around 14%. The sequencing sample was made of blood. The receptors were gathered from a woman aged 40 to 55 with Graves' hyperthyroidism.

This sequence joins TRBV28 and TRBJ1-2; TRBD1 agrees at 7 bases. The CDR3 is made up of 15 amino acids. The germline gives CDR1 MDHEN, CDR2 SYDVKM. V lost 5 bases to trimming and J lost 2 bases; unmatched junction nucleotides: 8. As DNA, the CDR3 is TGTGCCAGCAGTCACCCGAGACAGGGAAACTATGGCTACACCTTC. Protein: CASSHPRQGNYGYTF.

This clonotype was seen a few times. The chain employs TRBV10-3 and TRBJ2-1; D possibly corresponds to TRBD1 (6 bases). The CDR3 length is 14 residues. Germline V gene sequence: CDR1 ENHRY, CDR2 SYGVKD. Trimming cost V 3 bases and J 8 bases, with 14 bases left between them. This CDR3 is CAISDGQGTDEQFF. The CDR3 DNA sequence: TGTGCCATCAGTGACGGTCAGGGGACGGATGAGCAGTTCTTC.

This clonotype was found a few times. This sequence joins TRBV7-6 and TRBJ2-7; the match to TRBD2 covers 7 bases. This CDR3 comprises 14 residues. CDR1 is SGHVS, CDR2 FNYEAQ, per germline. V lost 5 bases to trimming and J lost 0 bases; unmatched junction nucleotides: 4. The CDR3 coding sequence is TGTGCCAGCAGCGTCGGGGGGAACTCCTACGAGCAGTACTTC. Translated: CASSVGGNSYEQYF.

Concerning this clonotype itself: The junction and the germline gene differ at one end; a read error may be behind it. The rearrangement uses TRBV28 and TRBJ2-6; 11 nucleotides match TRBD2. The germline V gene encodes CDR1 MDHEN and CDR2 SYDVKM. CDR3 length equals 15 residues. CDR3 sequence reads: CASSLWPSGRHLLSF. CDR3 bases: TGTGCCAGCAGTTTATGGCCTAGCGGGAGGCACCTCCTGAGCTTC.

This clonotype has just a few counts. Here the CDR3 DNA reads TGTGCCACCGCCGAGGGGGCCGGCACTGAAGCTTTCTTT. Translated: CATAEGAGTEAFF. The chain joins TRBV6-1 to TRBJ1-1; 7 bases fit TRBD1. CDR1 is MNHNS, CDR2 SASEGT, per germline. V was clipped by 10 bases and J by 4 bases; unmatched bases: 9. The CDR3 spans 13 residues.

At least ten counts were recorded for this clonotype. This CDR3 reads CASSIDIPNTGELFF. Written as DNA, the CDR3 is TGCGCCAGCAGCATCGACATTCCGAACACCGGGGAGCTGTTTTTT. This chain uses TRBV5-1 with TRBJ2-2; the D is unclear. V lost 4 bases and J lost 0, with 10 bases in between. This CDR3 comprises 15 residues. Germline V gene data show CDR1 as SGHRS and CDR2 as YFSETQ. Full variable domain (outside the CDR3, taken from reference TRBV5-1 and TRBJ2-2): KAGVTQTPRYLIKTRGQQVTLSCSPISGHRSVSWYQQTPGQGLQFLFEYFSETQRNKGNFPGRFSGRQFSNSRSEMNVSTLELGDSALYLCASSIDIPNTGELFFGEGSRLTVL.

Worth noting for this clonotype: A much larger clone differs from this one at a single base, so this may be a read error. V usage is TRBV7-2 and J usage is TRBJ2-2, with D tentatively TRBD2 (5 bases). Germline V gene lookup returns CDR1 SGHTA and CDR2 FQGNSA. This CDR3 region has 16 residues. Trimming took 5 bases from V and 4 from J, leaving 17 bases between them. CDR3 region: CASSPKAGPSTGELFF. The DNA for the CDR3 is TGTGCCAGCAGCCCTAAGGCGGGCCCGAGCACCGGGGAGCTGTTTTTT.

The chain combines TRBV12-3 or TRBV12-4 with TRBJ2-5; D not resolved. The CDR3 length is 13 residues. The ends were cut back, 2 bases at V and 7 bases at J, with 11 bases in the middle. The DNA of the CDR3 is TGTGCCAGCAGTTTACAGGACCGGAGGACCCAGTACTTC. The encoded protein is CASSLQDRRTQYF.